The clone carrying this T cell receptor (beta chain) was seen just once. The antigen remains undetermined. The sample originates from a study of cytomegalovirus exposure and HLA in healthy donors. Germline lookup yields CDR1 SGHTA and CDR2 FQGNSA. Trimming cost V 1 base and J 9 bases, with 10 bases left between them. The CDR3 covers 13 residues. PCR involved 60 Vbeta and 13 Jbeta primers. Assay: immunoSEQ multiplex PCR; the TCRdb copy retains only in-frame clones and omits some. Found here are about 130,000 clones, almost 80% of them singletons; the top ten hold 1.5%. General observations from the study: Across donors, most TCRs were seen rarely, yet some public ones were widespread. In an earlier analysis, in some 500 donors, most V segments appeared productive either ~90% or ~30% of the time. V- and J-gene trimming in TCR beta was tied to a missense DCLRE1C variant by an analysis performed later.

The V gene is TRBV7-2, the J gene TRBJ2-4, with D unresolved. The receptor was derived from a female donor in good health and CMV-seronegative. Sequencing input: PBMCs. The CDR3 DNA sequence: TGTGCCAGCAGCTTAGGCGGCTGGAGCATTCAGTACTTC. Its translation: CASSLGGWSIQYF.